This TCR beta chain was observed in a study of regulatory T cells in long-lasting Graves disease. The CDR3 length is 14 residues. Trimming took 1 base from V and 7 from J, leaving 8 bases between them. Germline assignment: CDR1 MNHNS and CDR2 SASEGT. Construction of TCR beta libraries relied on iRepertoire HTBI primers and on Arm-PCR targeting CDR3 regions. One entry per CDR3 protein, called by TCRdb with MiXCR from the multiplex PCR reads. The sample yields 540,000 or so distinct CDR3 sequences, roughly 13% seen once. Specified time point: newly diagnosed GD, antithyroid drugs for less than 3 months. Construction of the TCR library relied on RNA isolated from PBMCs. This clonotype was found many times. These same records also appear under a second study, on T cells in Graves' hyperthyroidism and ophthalmopathy. According to that study: Absent ophthalmopathy progression within 18 months defined stable Graves' hyperthyroidism.

The starting material was peripheral blood mononuclear cells (PBMCs), obtained at new diagnosis, from a patient treated with antithyroid drugs. The chain links TRBV6-1 to TRBJ1-6; D remains unclear. The origin of this receptor is a man under 40 with Graves disease. CDR3 DNA sequence: TGTGCCAGCAGTGAAGAGGTGGGGAATTCACCCCTCCACTTT. This translates into CASSEEVGNSPLHF.